This TCR beta chain was captured in a study of CD8 T cells in ankylosing spondylitis. Study-level results: Researchers report that disease-linked clones proved CD8+ and relatively rare in peripheral blood.

The sample holds a few counts of this clonotype. Its specificity is not known. In TCRdb, the 5' RACE reads were re-called with MiXCR into one record per CDR3 protein. Of 200,000 to 300,000 distinct CDR3 sequences in the sample, around 7.8% are singletons; the top ten hold nearly 7%. V was clipped by 5 bases and J by 6 bases, with 17 bases between them. The CDR3 contains 15 residues. Germline CDR1 reads SGHKS; CDR2 reads YYEKEE (reference sequence). The clonotype comes from a male donor with ankylosing spondylitis or in good health (not recorded which). Input material: blood, either unsorted or a sorted T cell fraction (not recorded which). J is TRBJ2-2 and V is TRBV5-5, with a possible D match to TRBD2 (5 bases). The CDR3 here is CASRLPGFPSGELFF. The CDR3 bases are TGTGCCAGCAGGTTGCCGGGGTTCCCATCCGGGGAGCTGTTTTTT.